One and the same sample provided the 27 T cell receptor beta chains below, sequenced in a study of T cells in Graves' hyperthyroidism and ophthalmopathy. The CDR3 regions of TCR beta were amplified from RNA transcripts. HTBI primers were used for first-round RT-PCR of the TCR CDR3. TCRdb reanalysed the multiplex PCR reads using MiXCR and keeps one entry per CDR3 protein. The table shows 500,000 to 800,000 distinct CDR3 sequences, with about 45% occurring only once. The specimen sequenced was peripheral blood or thyroid tissue (not recorded which). These TCRs come from an adult man with Graves' disease, either hyperthyroidism or ophthalmopathy (not recorded which).

The V call is TRBV29-1, the J call TRBJ2-7; TRBD1 matches at 9 bases. The CDR3 has 17 amino acids. Per the germline V gene, CDR1 is SQVTM and CDR2 is ANQGSEA. The trim removed 6 bases at V and 2 bases at J, leaving 17 bases unmatched. DNA for the CDR3: TGCAGCGTCGCTCCGGACAGGGGTGGCGGGATACCCTACGAGCAGTACTTC. Its protein product is CSVAPDRGGGIPYEQYF.

V gene TRBV9 combines with J gene TRBJ2-7; D possibly corresponds to TRBD2 (6 bases). CDR1 is SGDLS, CDR2 YYNGEE, per germline. CDR3 length: 13 residues. Deletions cut 0 bases from V and 6 bases from J, with 10 bases between. The CDR3 sequence: CASSVGGESEQYF. As DNA, the CDR3 is TGTGCCAGCAGCGTAGGGGGGGAAAGCGAGCAGTACTTC.

This rearrangement joins TRBV2 to TRBJ1-5; a weak D match, TRBD1 (5 bases). V was shortened by 8 bases and J by 7 bases, with 15 bases between the two germline ends. The CDR3 has 13 residues. Germline loops: CDR1 SNHLY, CDR2 FYNNEI. The CDR3 coding sequence is TGTGCCAGCTCCTCGGACAACGGACAGCCCCAGCATTTT. Protein sequence: CASSSDNGQPQHF.

This clonotype was seen repeatedly, ten times or more. V usage is TRBV5-1 and J usage is TRBJ1-1; weak D call: TRBD1 (5 bases). Germline CDR1 and CDR2: SGHRS and YFSETQ. This CDR3 comprises 12 residues. V was cut by 4 bases and J by 10 bases, with 14 bases left in between. The CDR3 spells CASSGTDRGAFF. In DNA, the CDR3 is TGCGCCAGCAGCGGGACGGATCGAGGAGCTTTCTTT.

V is TRBV6-9 and J is TRBJ2-6, with TRBD1 matching over 9 bases. This CDR3 contains 16 residues. Germline CDR1 is MNHGY and CDR2 is SVAAGI. The J segment lost 3 bases and the V segment lost 2 bases, leaving 2 bases of the junction unmatched. The CDR3 reads CASSYHRGRGANVLTF. The CDR3 nucleotides read TGTGCCAGCAGTTATCACAGGGGGCGTGGGGCCAACGTCCTGACTTTC.

V usage is TRBV7-9 and J usage is TRBJ2-5; 9 nucleotides align to TRBD2. Trimming at V came to 5 bases and at J to 2 bases, leaving 12 bases not matched to a gene. Germline assignment: CDR1 SEHNR and CDR2 FQNEAQ (reference sequence). The CDR3 covers 17 residues. In DNA, the CDR3 is TGTGCCAGCAGCGGCGATGTTGAGCGGGGGGCACAAGAGACCCAGTACTTC. Translated, it gives CASSGDVERGAQETQYF.

The J gene is TRBJ1-4, the V gene TRBV10-3; no reliable D call. The germline V gene has CDR1 ENHRY and CDR2 SYGVKD. V shed 2 bases and J shed 7 bases, with 11 bases lying between them. The CDR3 consists of 14 residues. This chain's CDR3 is CAISEAANAEKLFF. In DNA, the CDR3 is TGTGCCATCAGTGAGGCAGCAAATGCTGAAAAACTGTTTTTT.

The chain links TRBV20-1 to TRBJ1-1; possibly TRBD1 for D (5 bases). CDR3 size: 13 residues. Trimming took off 5 bases at V and 6 bases at J, with 16 bases between the two ends. Per the germline V gene, CDR1 is DFQATT and CDR2 is SNEGSKA (reference sequence). The CDR3 DNA reads as TGCAGTGCTCCCTCGTTTTCGACAGCTGAAGCTTTCTTT. Translation: CSAPSFSTAEAFF.

This clonotype turned up a few times. A much bigger clone sits one base away, suggesting this may be a read error. The chain uses TRBV25-1 and TRBJ1-1; unclear D gene. The CDR3 spans 13 residues. CDR1 is MGHDK and CDR2 is SYGVNS in the germline V gene. The V end was cut by 4 bases, the J end by 3 bases, with 9 bases between. CDR3 DNA: TGTGCCAGCAGTGTTCATCCGGACACTGAAGCTTTCTTT. This encodes CASSVHPDTEAFF.

This clonotype was counted between two and nine times. CDR3 region: CASHDSGPQHF. CDR3 nucleotides: TGTGCCAGCCACGACAGTGGGCCCCAGCATTTT. The J gene is TRBJ1-5, the V gene TRBV6-6, with D perhaps TRBD1 (5 bases). The CDR3 is 11 residues long. CDR1 is MNHNY and CDR2 is SVGAGI in the germline V gene (reference sequence). Trimming shortened V by 8 bases and J by 9 bases, and 11 bases separated the two germline ends.

This clonotype was counted only a few times. The junction shows a germline mismatch at one end, possibly a read error. The chain is built from TRBV7-9 and TRBJ2-7; 10 bases align to TRBD2. Germline V CDR1 and CDR2: SEHNR, FQNEAQ (reference sequence). The CDR3 is 14 residues long. CDR3 protein: CASSHLAGVNEQYF. The CDR3 DNA reads as TGCGCCAGCAGCCACCTAGCGGGAGTCAACGAGCAGTACTTC. The complete variable domain, with remaining parts taken from reference TRBV7-9 and TRBJ2-7, reads DTGVSQNPRHKITKRGQNVTFRCDPISEHNRLYWYRQTLGQGPEFLTYFQNEAQLEKSRLLSDRFSAERPKGSFSTLEIQRTEQGDSAMYLCASSHLAGVNEQYFGPGTRLTVT.

This clonotype was seen a few times. The rearrangement uses TRBV9 and TRBJ2-2, with D unclear. The germline V and J ends were trimmed by 2 bases and 2 bases, with 10 bases remaining between them. Looked up from germline, CDR1 is SGDLS and CDR2 is YYNGEE. There are 15 residues in the CDR3. As DNA, the CDR3 is TGTGCCAGCAGCGTGTCTCAGAGTAACACCGGGGAGCTGTTTTTT. Translation: CASSVSQSNTGELFF.

There are a few counts of this clonotype. The chain employs TRBV7-9 and TRBJ1-2; weak D call: TRBD1 (5 bases). The germline V gene has CDR1 SEHNR and CDR2 FQNEAQ (reference sequence). The V end lost 6 bases, the J end lost 6 bases, and 11 bases lay between the germline ends. The CDR3 length is 12 residues. The CDR3 nucleotides read TGTGCCAGCAGGCCGGGGGGACATGGCTACACCTTC. This encodes CASRPGGHGYTF.

A word on this clonotype: The CDR3 carries no conserved terminal phenylalanine or tryptophan, so it likely arises from a read error. It is unclear where the CDR3 begins or ends on the DNA, so no DNA is shown, and the CDR3 is as TCRdb lists it. V is TRBV20-1 and J is TRBJ1-4; TRBD1 reflects the table's D call only, with no check against the DNA. The CDR3 is 9 amino acids in total, end residues counted. Per the germline V gene, CDR1 is DFQATT and CDR2 is SNEGSKA (reference sequence). This CDR3 reads CSARAGGTY.

The gene calls are TRBV5-4 and TRBJ2-2, with TRBD2 identical over 9 bases. Germline-derived CDR1 and CDR2 are SGHNT and YYREEE (reference sequence). This CDR3 has 15 amino acids. The V segment lost 5 bases and the J segment 2 bases; nucleotides outside the gene matches: 4. CDR3 sequence (DNA): TGTGCCAGCAGAGCGGGAGGTTTTAACACCGGGGAGCTGTTTTTT. This encodes CASRAGGFNTGELFF.

The J gene is TRBJ2-5, the V gene TRBV7-9; tentative D call: TRBD1 (6 bases). Germline assignment: CDR1 SEHNR and CDR2 FQNEAQ (reference sequence). The CDR3 runs 15 residues. V was pared by 5 bases and J by 2 bases, with 15 bases between. Here the CDR3 reads CASSLAGDNQETQYF. The DNA of the CDR3 is TGTGCCAGCAGCCTCGCAGGGGATAATCAAGAGACCCAGTACTTC.

The J gene is TRBJ2-5, the V gene TRBV5-1, with unresolved D. The V end was cut by 1 base, the J end by 0 bases, with 7 bases between. The CDR3 is 14 residues long. Germline-derived CDR1 and CDR2 are SGHRS and YFSETQ. CDR3 coding DNA: TGCGCCAGCAGCTTGTGGGCCTACCAAGAGACCCAGTACTTC. It is translated as CASSLWAYQETQYF.

This clonotype showed up just once. Here the CDR3 DNA reads TGTGCCCCGGGACAGGGAGAGGCTGGGGCCAACGTCCTGACTTTC. It codes for CAPGQGEAGANVLTF. V and J are TRBV7-2 and TRBJ2-6; TRBD1 matches 9 bases. The CDR3 runs to 15 residues. The germline CDR1 and CDR2 sequences are SGHTA and FQGNSA. With 11 bases clipped from V and 2 bases from J, the junction kept 7 bases outside the gene matches.

This clonotype was observed a handful of times. The chain has TRBV27 and TRBJ1-1; D unresolved. Trimming left V 2 bases short and J 0 bases short, with 7 bases between. The germline V gene has CDR1 MNHEY and CDR2 SMNVEV (reference sequence). The CDR3 covers 14 residues. CDR3 nucleotides: TGTGCCAGCAGTTTAGTCAGAATGAACACTGAAGCTTTCTTT. Translating it yields CASSLVRMNTEAFF.

V usage is TRBV5-5 and J usage is TRBJ1-3; D remains unclear. Germline-derived CDR1 and CDR2 are SGHKS and YYEKEE (reference sequence). The CDR3 loop spans 14 amino acids. Deletions cut 2 bases from V and 4 bases from J, with 10 bases between. Here the CDR3 DNA reads TGTGCCAGCAGCTTTAAGGGAACCGGAAACACCATATATTTT. It codes for CASSFKGTGNTIYF.

This clonotype was recorded a few times. Here the CDR3 reads CASSGGNGNTIYF. The CDR3 DNA is TGTGCCAGCTCTGGGGGAAATGGAAACACCATATATTTT. The genes are TRBV7-9 and TRBJ1-3, with a weak D call TRBD1 (5 bases). This CDR3 is 13 amino acids long. Germline values: CDR1 SEHNR, CDR2 FQNEAQ (reference sequence). Trimming removed 8 bases from V and 3 bases from J, with 11 bases in between. The full variable domain, rest sourced from reference TRBV7-9 and TRBJ1-3, is DTGVSQNPRHKITKRGQNVTFRCDPISEHNRLYWYRQTLGQGPEFLTYFQNEAQLEKSRLLSDRFSAERPKGSFSTLEIQRTEQGDSAMYLCASSGGNGNTIYFGEGSWLTVV.

This clonotype occurred many times. The gene calls are TRBV10-2 and TRBJ1-1; no firm D call. Germline CDR1 and CDR2: WSHSY and SAAADI. V lost 7 bases, J lost 1 base, and 10 bases lay in between. There are 13 residues in the CDR3. CDR3 DNA: TGCGCCAGCAACGGTGAAGAGAACACTGAAGCTTTCTTT. It is translated as CASNGEENTEAFF.

This clonotype came up a few times. Written as DNA, the CDR3 is TGTGCCAGCAGCTTAGAACTAGCCCGTTCCTACGAGCAGTACTTC. Protein sequence: CASSLELARSYEQYF. The V gene is TRBV7-8, the J gene TRBJ2-7; maybe TRBD2 (6 bases). This CDR3 is built from 15 residues. The V gene's germline CDR1 is SGHVS and CDR2 FQNEAQ. V was pared by 1 base and J by 1 base, with 11 bases between.

This clonotype was counted a few times. The genes are TRBV19 and TRBJ1-5; tentatively, D is TRBD1 (5 bases). The V gene's germline CDR1 is LNHDA and CDR2 SQIVND (reference sequence). The CDR3 length is 17 residues. V lost 3 bases, J lost 5 bases, and 20 bases lay in between. The CDR3 is CASSISSFREGYQPQHF. The CDR3 region has the DNA TGTGCCAGTAGTATCAGTTCTTTCAGGGAGGGATATCAGCCCCAGCATTTT.

This clonotype was recorded many times. The chain has TRBV7-9 and TRBJ1-4, with no clear D. The germline V gene has CDR1 SEHNR and CDR2 FQNEAQ (reference sequence). Trimming pared 2 bases from V and 7 bases from J, leaving 8 bases between. CDR3 length equals 13 residues. CDR3 in DNA: TGTGCCAGCAGCTTACAGGCGACTGAAAAACTGTTTTTT. Protein sequence: CASSLQATEKLFF.

DNA for the CDR3: TGTGCCAGCAGCCCGGTCTGGTTTAGCGGGGGGGCCCTGCGGACCCAGTACTTC. This translates into CASSPVWFSGGALRTQYF. This chain links TRBV5-5 with TRBJ2-5, with TRBD2 matching 11 bases. Trimming cost V 4 bases and J 7 bases; bases outside gene matches: 18. CDR1 and CDR2 from the germline V gene are SGHKS and YYEKEE (reference sequence). The CDR3 covers 18 residues.

The V call is TRBV29-1, the J call TRBJ1-2; 9 nucleotides align to TRBD1. The CDR3 contains 11 residues. Germline CDR1 is SQVTM and CDR2 is ANQGSEA. The CDR3 loop is CRPGTGIGYTF. CDR3 coding DNA: TGCAGGCCCGGGACAGGGATAGGCTACACCTTC.